The 27 T cell receptor beta chains below were found in one sample sequenced in a study of blood T cell repertoires in COVID-19. Some clones are missing from TCRdb's copy, which holds only in-frame ones; the method was immunoSEQ multiplex PCR. The table lists more than 55,000 clones, 80% to 95% of them singletons. Material: peripheral blood. The receptors come from an older man with acute or convalescent COVID-19.

This clone was counted ten times or more. V is TRBV10-3 and J is TRBJ2-7, with D perhaps TRBD1 (5 bases). The CDR3 runs 14 residues. V lost 6 bases and J lost 0, with 12 bases in between. From germline, CDR1 is ENHRY and CDR2 SYGVKD. The CDR3 here is CAIREKGDSYEQYF. CDR3 nucleotide sequence: TGTGCCATCAGGGAGAAAGGGGACTCCTACGAGCAGTACTTC.

The J gene is TRBJ1-5, the V gene TRBV3-1 (or the pseudogene TRBV3-2); no clear D. The CDR3 runs to 13 residues. Germline lookup yields CDR1 LGHDT and CDR2 YNNKEL (reference sequence). The V end lost 0 bases, the J end lost 6 bases, and 6 bases lay between the germline ends. The DNA for the CDR3 is TGTGCCAGCAGCCAAGATGGCCTTCAGCCCCAGCATTTT. Translated: CASSQDGLQPQHF.

The chain uses TRBV30 and TRBJ1-1; D is ambiguous. CDR3 length equals 13 residues. The germline V gene encodes CDR1 GTSNPN and CDR2 SVGIG (reference sequence). The V end lost 4 bases, the J end lost 4 bases, and 13 bases lay between the germline ends. CDR3 amino acids: CAWNPRETTEAFF. The CDR3 bases are TGTGCCTGGAACCCGAGGGAGACCACTGAAGCTTTCTTT.

The rearrangement joins TRBV24-1 to TRBJ2-3, with 7 bases fitting TRBD1. Losses at the gene ends were 3 bases for V and 6 bases for J; bases not matched to a gene: 11. From germline, CDR1 is KGHDR and CDR2 SFDVKD. This CDR3 spans 16 amino acids. Written as DNA, the CDR3 is TGTGCCACCAGTGATCCCGCCGGGACAGAGCGGGATACGCAGTATTTT. Translation: CATSDPAGTERDTQYF.

The gene calls are TRBV10-3 and TRBJ1-1, with a possible D match to TRBD1 (6 bases). V was pared by 4 bases and J by 1 base, with 10 bases between. Germline V gene lookup returns CDR1 ENHRY and CDR2 SYGVKD. The CDR3 consists of 14 residues. The CDR3: CAISALGGNTEAFF. DNA of the CDR3: TGTGCCATCAGTGCTCTAGGGGGGAACACTGAAGCTTTCTTT.

The gene calls are TRBV6-6 and TRBJ1-6; D is perhaps TRBD1 (5 bases). This CDR3 is built from 15 residues. Trimming removed 5 bases at V and 8 bases at J, with 16 bases between. Germline-derived CDR1 and CDR2 are MNHNY and SVGAGI (reference sequence). The CDR3: CASSRGGQGDSPLHF. CDR3 DNA sequence: TGTGCCAGCAGTCGGGGAGGCCAGGGTGATTCACCCCTCCACTTT.

This chain joins TRBV5-1 and TRBJ2-3; D might be TRBD2 (5 bases). This CDR3 region has 14 residues. Trimming cost V 0 bases and J 6 bases, with 11 bases left between them. Germline V gene lookup returns CDR1 SGHRS and CDR2 YFSETQ. The CDR3 nucleotides are TGCGCCAGCAGCTTGGGAGGGTTCGGGGATACGCAGTATTTT. Its protein is CASSLGGFGDTQYF. Full variable domain (rest looked up from reference TRBV5-1 and TRBJ2-3): KAGVTQTPRYLIKTRGQQVTLSCSPISGHRSVSWYQQTPGQGLQFLFEYFSETQRNKGNFPGRFSGRQFSNSRSEMNVSTLELGDSALYLCASSLGGFGDTQYFGPGTRLTVL.

CDR3 DNA sequence: TGTGCCAGTAACCCCGCGACAGGGGGCTCGGGCAATCAGCCCCAGCATTTT. Translating gives CASNPATGGSGNQPQHF. The J gene is TRBJ1-5, the V gene TRBV19, with 10 bases that match TRBD1. The CDR3 is 17 residues long. Germline CDR1 LNHDA, CDR2 SQIVND (reference sequence). The V segment lost 7 bases and the J segment 2 bases; nucleotides outside the gene matches: 11.

The chain employs TRBV5-1 and TRBJ2-3; possibly TRBD1 for D (6 bases). From germline, CDR1 is SGHRS and CDR2 YFSETQ. The CDR3 loop spans 15 amino acids. Trimming pared 1 base from V and 0 bases from J, leaving 9 bases between. In DNA form, the CDR3 reads TGCGCCAGCAGCTTGCAGGGGCCTAGCACAGATACGCAGTATTTT. Translating gives CASSLQGPSTDTQYF.

CDR3 loop: CASSQTGYEQYF. The CDR3 nucleotides are TGCGCCAGCAGCCAGACAGGCTACGAGCAGTACTTC. The chain employs TRBV5-1 and TRBJ2-7; D may be TRBD1 (6 bases). In germline, CDR1 is SGHRS, CDR2 YFSETQ. Trimming removed 4 bases from V and 3 bases from J, with 8 bases in between. This CDR3 has 12 residues.

V gene TRBV18 combines with J gene TRBJ2-1, with D maybe TRBD2 (5 bases). Trimming took off 3 bases at V and 14 bases at J, with 20 bases between the two ends. This CDR3 is 14 amino acids long. CDR1 is KGHSH and CDR2 is LQKENI in the germline V gene. CDR3 DNA sequence: TGTGCCAGCTCACCGGGCTCCGAGGGCGGCCGGGAGTTCTTC. This codes for CASSPGSEGGREFF.

There are a few counts of this clone. The rearrangement uses TRBV6-5 and TRBJ1-1; 8 bases line up with TRBD1. CDR1 and CDR2 from the germline V gene are MNHEY and SVGAGI. The CDR3 has 15 amino acids. J was trimmed by 1 base and V by 7 bases; bases with no gene match: 8. CDR3 in DNA: TGTGCCAGCACCTACTCCGGGACAGGGAACACTGAAGCTTTCTTT. Protein sequence: CASTYSGTGNTEAFF.

This clone is a singleton in its sample. V and J are TRBV20-1 and TRBJ2-5; 7 nucleotides match TRBD2. The CDR3 totals 11 residues. The germline CDR1 and CDR2 sequences are DFQATT and SNEGSKA (reference sequence). The CDR3 nucleotides are TGCACACCTCGGGGAGGGGAGACCCAGTACTTC. Protein sequence: CTPRGGETQYF.

Comments on this clone: Other DNA sequences in the sample encode the same CDR3. V usage is TRBV5-1 and J usage is TRBJ2-3; D is undetermined. From germline, CDR1 is SGHRS and CDR2 YFSETQ. The V end was cut by 0 bases, the J end by 0 bases, with 5 bases between. The CDR3 contains 14 residues. CDR3 residues: CASSLGQSTDTQYF. The CDR3 nucleotides are TGCGCCAGCAGCTTGGGACAAAGCACAGATACGCAGTATTTT.

The chain uses TRBV28 and TRBJ2-1; D is ambiguous. The V and J ends lost 4 bases and 0 bases respectively, with 10 bases between them. In germline, CDR1 is MDHEN, CDR2 SYDVKM. CDR3 size: 15 residues. CDR3: CASSSAGPSYNEQFF. Written as DNA, the CDR3 is TGTGCCAGCAGTTCCGCAGGCCCCTCCTACAATGAGCAGTTCTTC.

V usage is TRBV9 and J usage is TRBJ1-5, with TRBD1 matching 7 bases. V lost 0 bases and J lost 1; bases outside the gene matches: 10. In germline, CDR1 is SGDLS, CDR2 YYNGEE. The CDR3 covers 18 residues. CDR3 in DNA: TGTGCCAGCAGCGTAGGATTTGACAGGGCAAAAAGCAATCAGCCCCAGCATTTT. Protein product: CASSVGFDRAKSNQPQHF.

This chain uses TRBV2 with TRBJ2-3; 8 bases are a match to TRBD2. The CDR3 totals 14 residues. V was pared by 5 bases and J by 1 base, with 2 bases of the junction left unmatched. CDR1 is SNHLY, CDR2 FYNNEI, per germline. In DNA form, the CDR3 reads TGTGCCAGCAGTCGTAGCGGGGGCACAGATACGCAGTATTTT. It yields the protein CASSRSGGTDTQYF.

This clone appeared a few times. The chain carries TRBV23-1 and TRBJ2-1; tentative D call: TRBD2 (7 bases). TRBV23-1 falls under the ORF class, with uncertain function. Trimming left V 4 bases short and J 4 bases short, with 14 bases between. This CDR3 has 15 residues. The CDR3 loop reads CASSRGGTKYNEQFF. The CDR3 DNA sequence: TGCGCCAGCAGTCGGGGAGGGACAAAGTACAATGAGCAGTTCTTC.

This chain connects TRBV7-3 to TRBJ2-5, with 7 bases fitting TRBD2. Germline V gene data show CDR1 as SGHTA and CDR2 as FQGTGA. The CDR3 consists of 13 residues. V dropped 5 bases and J dropped 5; count of bases not matched to a gene: 5. The CDR3 DNA sequence: TGTGCCAGCAGCCCTATGGGAGGGGAGACCCAGTACTTC. Residues: CASSPMGGETQYF.

The chain joins TRBV3-1 (or the pseudogene TRBV3-2) to TRBJ1-1, with D perhaps TRBD1 (6 bases). CDR1 is LGHDT and CDR2 is YNNKEL in the germline V gene (reference sequence). This CDR3 is 16 amino acids long. V lost 0 bases, J lost 4 bases, and 15 bases lay in between. The CDR3 nucleotides are TGTGCCAGCAGCCAAGATAGTCTCCGCAGGGGCACTGAAGCTTTCTTT. Protein product: CASSQDSLRRGTEAFF.

The chain has TRBV14 and TRBJ2-1; 9 nucleotides line up with TRBD1. Germline trimming cut 4 bases from V and 8 bases from J; bases unmatched to any gene: 3. Germline V gene lookup returns CDR1 SGHDN and CDR2 FVKESK. This CDR3 has 13 amino acids. DNA for the CDR3: TGTGCCAGCAGCCTACAGGGGGCGGATGAGCAGTTCTTC. This translates into CASSLQGADEQFF.

This chain uses TRBV7-8 with TRBJ2-7; 9 bases line up with TRBD1. Germline assignment: CDR1 SGHVS and CDR2 FQNEAQ. The CDR3 sequence is 14 residues long. The junction had 5 bases not matched to a gene; V was cut back by 5 bases and J by 3 bases. CDR3 sequence (DNA): TGTGCCAGCAGCCGAGGGACAGGGAGCTACGAGCAGTACTTC. Protein: CASSRGTGSYEQYF.

This clone has just one count. V gene TRBV19 combines with J gene TRBJ1-5; TRBD1 aligns across 9 bases. Unmatched junction bases numbered 10, after V lost 4 bases and J lost 6 bases. There are 16 residues in the CDR3. Germline CDR1 LNHDA, CDR2 SQIVND (reference sequence). CDR3 protein: CASSTVTGGQGQPQHF. The CDR3 DNA follows: TGTGCCAGTAGTACAGTTACAGGGGGCCAGGGTCAGCCCCAGCATTTT.

V is TRBV7-3 and J is TRBJ2-3; D gene uncertain. The CDR3 consists of 13 residues. With 3 bases removed from V and 2 bases from J, the gap between germline ends came to 6 bases. Per germline, CDR1 SGHTA and CDR2 FQGTGA. CDR3 amino acids: CASSFYYTDTQYF. DNA for the CDR3: TGTGCCAGCAGCTTCTACTACACAGATACGCAGTATTTT.

The V call is TRBV30, the J call TRBJ2-1; 7 bases are a match to TRBD2. J lost 3 bases, V lost 4 bases, and 6 bases had no gene match. Germline CDR1 and CDR2: GTSNPN and SVGIG (reference sequence). This CDR3 has 14 residues. The CDR3 nucleotides read TGTGCCTGGAACGCGGGGGAAAACTACAATGAGCAGTTCTTC. Its translation is CAWNAGENYNEQFF.

In its sample, this clone was seen a few times. The V gene is TRBV19, the J gene TRBJ1-4, with unresolved D. V was trimmed by 8 bases and J by 11 bases, leaving 12 bases between them. Germline assignment: CDR1 LNHDA and CDR2 SQIVND (reference sequence). CDR3 length: 11 residues. CDR3 DNA: TGTGCCAGTCGAGTCGGAGAGAAACTGTTTTTT. Its translation: CASRVGEKLFF.

The chain joins TRBV19 to TRBJ1-5; D call uncertain. The ends were cut back, 3 bases at V and 2 bases at J, with 8 bases in the middle. Germline V gene sequence: CDR1 LNHDA, CDR2 SQIVND (reference sequence). There are 14 residues in the CDR3. Written as DNA, the CDR3 is TGTGCCAGTAGTATCTGGCTAGGCAATCAGCCCCAGCATTTT. Translated, it gives CASSIWLGNQPQHF.